These 22 T cell receptor beta chains share one sample of origin, sequenced in a study of monozygotic twins with inflammatory bowel disease. With the 5' RACE reads reprocessed, TCRdb shows one record per CDR3 protein and no DNA. The table counts approximately 340,000 distinct CDR3 sequences; roughly 2% lies in the top ten. Sample: blood. These receptors were taken from a human donor with ulcerative colitis or Crohn's disease, or a healthy co-twin of an affected twin (not recorded which).

V and J are TRBV5-6 and TRBJ1-5; TCRdb's D call of TRBD1 is untestable without DNA. The germline V gene encodes CDR1 SGHDT and CDR2 YYEEEE. The CDR3 is made up of 15 amino acids. CDR3 loop: CASWPVAGPGQPQHF.

The rearrangement uses TRBV5-1 and TRBJ2-2; TCRdb picks TRBD2, but there is no DNA to check that call. CDR3 length: 14 residues. Germline CDR1 is SGHRS and CDR2 is YFSETQ. The CDR3 region is CASSFRTSDGELFF.

The rearrangement joins TRBV6-5 to TRBJ1-1; TCRdb's D call, TRBD1, is unchecked because there is no DNA. Germline values: CDR1 MNHEY, CDR2 SVGAGI. This CDR3 has 12 amino acids. The CDR3 reads CASSYGQGRAFF.

The chain's CDR3 is CSAKPGQSISGANVLTF. This chain connects TRBV20-1 to TRBJ2-6; TCRdb reports TRBD1, a call that lacks DNA to check it against. CDR1 is DFQATT and CDR2 is SNEGSKA in the germline V gene (reference sequence). CDR3 length: 17 residues.

The chain has TRBV10-2 and TRBJ2-2; TCRdb lists TRBD2, though no DNA is available to test this call. The germline V gene encodes CDR1 WSHSY and CDR2 SAAADI. The CDR3 sequence is 18 residues long. The CDR3 loop is CASSEPPTLRTSPGELFF.

The chain employs TRBV6-5 and TRBJ2-3; TCRdb lists TRBD2, though no DNA is available to test this call. The CDR3 is 17 amino acids. Germline V gene sequence: CDR1 MNHEY, CDR2 SVGAGI. The CDR3 sequence is CASRAPLADRYTDTQYF.

V gene TRBV20-1 combines with J gene TRBJ2-5; there is no DNA to check the TCRdb D call of TRBD1. The germline gives CDR1 DFQATT, CDR2 SNEGSKA (reference sequence). CDR3 length: 15 amino acids. CDR3: CSARAWGGSGETQYF.

V is TRBV19 and J is TRBJ2-6; TCRdb outputs TRBD2, but without DNA this stays unchecked. Germline values: CDR1 LNHDA, CDR2 SQIVND (reference sequence). The CDR3 has 18 residues. The CDR3 loop is CASSPFVAGSSGANVLTF.

The chain has TRBV29-1 and TRBJ1-1; TCRdb's assignment of TRBD1 cannot be checked, as there is no DNA. The CDR3 length is 13 residues. The germline V gene encodes CDR1 SQVTM and CDR2 ANQGSEA. CDR3 amino acids: CSVGDRVWAEAFF. The variable domain in full, with the rest retrieved from reference TRBV29-1 and TRBJ1-1, is SAVISQKPSRDICQRGTSLTIQCQVDSQVTMMFWYRQQPGQSLTLIATANQGSEATYESGFVIDKFPISRPNLTFSTLTVSNMSPEDSSIYLCSVGDRVWAEAFFGQGTRLTVV.

The J gene is TRBJ2-1, the V gene TRBV11-2; the TCRdb D gene call, TRBD2, has no DNA to confirm it. Germline lookup yields CDR1 SGHAT and CDR2 FQNNGV. The CDR3 is 15 residues long. The CDR3 reads CASSGRLAGFHEQFF.

The V call is TRBV5-6, the J call TRBJ1-2; TCRdb's assignment of TRBD1 cannot be checked, as there is no DNA. The germline V gene encodes CDR1 SGHDT and CDR2 YYEEEE. This CDR3 region has 13 residues. CDR3: CASRSPDSYGYTF.

The V and J genes are TRBV2 and TRBJ2-2. Germline assignment: CDR1 SNHLY and CDR2 FYNNEI. This CDR3 spans 11 amino acids. The CDR3 protein is CASMMTGELFF.

The gene calls are TRBV20-1 and TRBJ1-2; TCRdb calls TRBD1, which cannot be checked without DNA. Germline V lookup: CDR1 DFQATT, CDR2 SNEGSKA (reference sequence). The CDR3 is 13 amino acids. The CDR3 spells CSAFLQGAVGYTF.

The V and J genes are TRBV24-1 and TRBJ2-5. CDR1 KGHDR and CDR2 SFDVKD come from the germline V gene. The CDR3 has 14 residues. CDR3: CATSEGQAVETQYF.

The chain couples TRBV18 to TRBJ1-1. Germline V lookup: CDR1 KGHSH, CDR2 LQKENI. This CDR3 is built from 14 residues. CDR3 sequence reads: CASSPVQAGTEAFF.

The gene calls are TRBV20-1 and TRBJ2-3; TCRdb's D call, TRBD1, is unchecked because there is no DNA. The CDR3 is 17 residues long. Germline V lookup: CDR1 DFQATT, CDR2 SNEGSKA (reference sequence). The CDR3 protein is CSASRGLGASSTDTQYF.

The chain is built from TRBV2 and TRBJ2-7; TCRdb lists TRBD1, though no DNA is available to test this call. This CDR3 region has 14 residues. CDR1 is SNHLY and CDR2 is FYNNEI in the germline V gene. The CDR3 sequence is CASSLKGRPYEQYF.

This chain uses TRBV7-9 with TRBJ2-7; TCRdb's D call of TRBD1 is untestable without DNA. The CDR3 runs 16 residues. CDR1 and CDR2 (germline): SEHNR, FQNEAQ (reference sequence). CDR3 in amino acids: CASSSNPRTGTYEQYF.

The chain carries TRBV5-1 and TRBJ2-5; the TCRdb call, TRBD2, lacks DNA for checking. The germline V gene has CDR1 SGHRS and CDR2 YFSETQ. The CDR3 runs 15 residues. CDR3 sequence: CASSSGVQYQETQYF.

The chain joins TRBV9 to TRBJ2-5; TCRdb names TRBD2, which stays unverified in the absence of DNA. Germline CDR1 SGDLS, CDR2 YYNGEE. The CDR3 is 16 residues long. The CDR3 loop is CASSVGSGSAVETQYF.

V is TRBV5-1 and J is TRBJ2-1; with no DNA, the TCRdb D assignment of TRBD2 cannot be verified. The CDR3 extends over 13 amino acids. Germline CDR1 is SGHRS and CDR2 is YFSETQ. This CDR3 is CASSFVGSRKQFF.

The chain couples TRBV19 to TRBJ2-2; TCRdb indicates TRBD1, and absent DNA this call remains unverified. The CDR3 runs 14 residues. CDR1 is LNHDA and CDR2 is SQIVND in the germline V gene (reference sequence). CDR3 amino acids: CASKGGANTGELFF.